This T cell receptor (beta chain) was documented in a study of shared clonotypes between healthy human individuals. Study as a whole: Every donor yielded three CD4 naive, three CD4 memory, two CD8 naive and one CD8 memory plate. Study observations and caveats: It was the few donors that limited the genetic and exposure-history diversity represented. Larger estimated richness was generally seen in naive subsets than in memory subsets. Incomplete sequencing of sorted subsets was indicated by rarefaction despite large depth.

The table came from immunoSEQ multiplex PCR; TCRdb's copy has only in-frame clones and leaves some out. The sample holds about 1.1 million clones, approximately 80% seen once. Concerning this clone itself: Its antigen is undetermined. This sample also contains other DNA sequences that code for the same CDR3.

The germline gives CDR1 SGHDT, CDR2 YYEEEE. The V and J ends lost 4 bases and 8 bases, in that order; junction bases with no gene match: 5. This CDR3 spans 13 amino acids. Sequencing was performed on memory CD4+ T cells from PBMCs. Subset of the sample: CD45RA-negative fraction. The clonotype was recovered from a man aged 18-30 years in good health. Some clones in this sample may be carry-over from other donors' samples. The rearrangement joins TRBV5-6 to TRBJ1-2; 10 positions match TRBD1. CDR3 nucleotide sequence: TGTGCCAGCAGCCTAGACAGGGGGCCCGGCTACACCTTC. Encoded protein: CASSLDRGPGYTF.